The present entry profiles one T cell receptor beta chain with its context. The entry originates in a study of blood T cell repertoires in COVID-19. Study details: COVID-19 samples, acute and convalescent, were from the United States, Italy and Spain.

Original methodology: Reference gene primer amplification in the assay estimated nucleated cell counts. Repertoires were generated with immunoSEQ multiplex PCR, while TCRdb's copy carries only in-frame clones and drops some. V, J and clone size are those of that table, while D and trimming were read from the DNA. The sample includes about 320,000 clones, approximately 85% of them seen just once. The CDR3 length is 17 residues. V shed 0 bases, J shed 8 bases, and the junction held 12 bases outside the gene matches. The V gene's germline CDR1 is LNHNV and CDR2 YYDKDF (reference sequence). V gene TRBV15 combines with J gene TRBJ1-2, with 10 bases lining up with TRBD1. This receptor was identified in a human donor in a cohort sampled during active COVID-19. Input material: peripheral blood. The CDR3 reads CATSRDLGQGKLYGYTF. CDR3 bases: TGTGCCACCAGCAGAGATTTGGGACAGGGGAAGTTATACGGCTACACCTTC.